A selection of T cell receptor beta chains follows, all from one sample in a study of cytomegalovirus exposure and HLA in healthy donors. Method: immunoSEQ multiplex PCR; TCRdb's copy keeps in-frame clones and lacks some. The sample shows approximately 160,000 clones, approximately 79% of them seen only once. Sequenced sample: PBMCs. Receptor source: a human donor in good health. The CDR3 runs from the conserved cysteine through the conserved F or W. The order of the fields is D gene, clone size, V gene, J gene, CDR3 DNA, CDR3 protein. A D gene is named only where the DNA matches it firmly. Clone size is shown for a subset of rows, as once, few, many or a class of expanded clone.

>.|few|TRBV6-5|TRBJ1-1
TGTGCCAGCGTTAGGGGCACTGAAGCTTTCTTT
CASVRGTEAFF
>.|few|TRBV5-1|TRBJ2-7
TGCGCCAGCAGCTTGCCGTCCTACGAGCAGTACTTC
CASSLPSYEQYF
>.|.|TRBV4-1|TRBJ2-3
TGCGCCAGCAGCCAAGCAAACCGGGGATCTAGCACAGATACGCAGTATTTT
CASSQANRGSSTDTQYF
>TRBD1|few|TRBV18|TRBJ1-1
TGTGCCAGCTCACCGAGGGACAGGGAGATTGAAGCTTTCTTT
CASSPRDREIEAFF
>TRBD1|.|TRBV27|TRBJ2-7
TGTGCCAGCAGTTACTCCAGACAGGGCCCCTACGAGCAGTACTTC
CASSYSRQGPYEQYF
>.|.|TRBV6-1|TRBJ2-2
TGTGCCAGCAGTGAATTCCGGGTCCCGAACACCGGGGAGCTGTTTTTT
CASSEFRVPNTGELFF
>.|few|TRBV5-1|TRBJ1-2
TGCGCCAGCAGCTACTCAGGGGTCGGCTATGGCTACACCTTC
CASSYSGVGYGYTF
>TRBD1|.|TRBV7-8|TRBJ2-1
TGTGCCAGCAGCTTAGCCGACAGGGTGTTTCAGTTCTTC
CASSLADRVFQFF
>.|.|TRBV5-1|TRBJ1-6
TGCGCCAGCAGCTTGGACCCAGGAGGTAATTCACCCCTCCACTTT
CASSLDPGGNSPLHF
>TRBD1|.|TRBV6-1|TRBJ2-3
TGTGCCAGCAGAAAACAGGGGCCCCTTGCAGATACGCAGTATTTT
CASRKQGPLADTQYF
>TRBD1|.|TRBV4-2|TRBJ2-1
TGTGCCAGCAGCCAAGTGAGGGACAGGGGAGTGGATGAGCAGTTCTTC
CASSQVRDRGVDEQFF
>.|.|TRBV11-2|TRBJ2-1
TGTGCCAGCAGCTTAGGACATTACAATGAGCAGTTCTTC
CASSLGHYNEQFF
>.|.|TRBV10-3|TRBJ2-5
TGTGCCATCAGTGATGACAGGGGAGGGGAGACCCAGTACTTC
CAISDDRGGETQYF
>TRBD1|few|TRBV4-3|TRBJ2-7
TGCGCCAGCAGCCAAGATTCAGGACAGGGAGGATACGAGCAGTACTTC
CASSQDSGQGGYEQYF
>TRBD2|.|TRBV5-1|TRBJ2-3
TGCGCCAGCAGCACTAGCGGGGGGGGTGGAGATACGCAGTATTTT
CASSTSGGGGDTQYF
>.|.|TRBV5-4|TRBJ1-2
TGTGCCAGCAGCCCGCAGGGGTGGGCTGGCTACACCTTC
CASSPQGWAGYTF
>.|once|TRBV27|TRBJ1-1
TGTGCCAGCAGTTTGTTGGAGGGAGAGCGAGCTTTCTTT
CASSLLEGERAFF
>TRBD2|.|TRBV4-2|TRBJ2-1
TGTGCCAGCAGCCAAGACAGCGGGGGGGCATATGAGCAGTTCTTC
CASSQDSGGAYEQFF
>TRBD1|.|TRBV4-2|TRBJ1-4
TGTGCCAGCAGCCAAGGGGACAGGACTTATGAAAAACTGTTTTTT
CASSQGDRTYEKLFF
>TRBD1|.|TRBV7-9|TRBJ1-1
TGTGCCAGCAGCCTAAATCCGGGACAGCTGAACACTGAAGCTTTCTTT
CASSLNPGQLNTEAFF
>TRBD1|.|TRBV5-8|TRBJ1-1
TGTGCCAGCAGCTTGGGGGACCGGGACAGAATACTAGCTTTCTTT
CASSLGDRDRILAFF
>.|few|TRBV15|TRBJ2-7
TGTGCCACCAGCAGAGATTTCAGCTACGAGCAGTACTTC
CATSRDFSYEQYF
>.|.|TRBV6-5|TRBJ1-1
TGTGCCAGCATCCAACCCCCGGGCACTGAAGCTTTCTTT
CASIQPPGTEAFF
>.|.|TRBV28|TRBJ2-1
TGTGCCAGCAGAAAAACAACACGGACAAGCTCCTACAATGAGCAGTTCTTC
CASRKTTRTSSYNEQFF
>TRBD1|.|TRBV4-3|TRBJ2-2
TGCGCCAGCAGCCAAGACCCGACAGGGGAGACCGGGGAGCTGTTTTTT
CASSQDPTGETGELFF
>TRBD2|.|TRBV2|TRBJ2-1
TGTGCCAGCAGACTAGCGGGCGCGTACAATGAGCAGTTCTTC
CASRLAGAYNEQFF
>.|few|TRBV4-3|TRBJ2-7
TGCGCCAGCAGCCAAGGAAGAGCGGCGGCCTACGAGCAGTACTTC
CASSQGRAAAYEQYF